This entry lists 31 T cell receptor beta chains sequenced from one sample in a study of blood T cell repertoires in COVID-19. Profiled with immunoSEQ multiplex PCR; TCRdb holds only in-frame clones, not every one. The sample records about 280,000 clones, nearly 90% being singletons. The sample taken for sequencing was peripheral blood. These receptors were obtained from a man aged 18 to 29 with active or convalescent COVID-19.

This clone was observed a few times. CDR3 in amino acids: CASSRLGTEDLNTEAFF. The CDR3 region has the DNA TGTGCCAGCAGCCGTTTGGGGACAGAGGATTTGAACACTGAAGCTTTCTTT. The chain couples TRBV11-2 to TRBJ1-1, with 7 nucleotides matching TRBD1. Losses at the gene ends were 5 bases for V and 0 bases for J; bases not matched to a gene: 12. The CDR3 loop spans 17 amino acids. The V gene's germline CDR1 is SGHAT and CDR2 FQNNGV. The full variable domain, completed using reference TRBV11-2 and TRBJ1-1, is EAGVAQSPRYKIIEKRQSVAFWCNPISGHATLYWYQQILGQGPKLLIQFQNNGVVDDSQLPKDRFSAERLKGVDSTLKIQPAKLEDSAVYLCASSRLGTEDLNTEAFFGQGTRLTVV.

The genes are TRBV21-1 and TRBJ2-5; the D call in the table, TRBD2, was not verified against the DNA. TRBV21-1 corresponds to a pseudogene. The CDR3 covers 14 residues. The chain's CDR3 is CASAGGSCQETQYF. The CDR3 DNA sequence: TGTGCCAGCGCGGGGGGGTCGTGCCAAGAGACCCAGTACTTC.

This chain connects TRBV27 to TRBJ2-7, with a weak D call TRBD2 (7 bases). Germline CDR1 is MNHEY and CDR2 is SMNVEV (reference sequence). Trimming shortened V by 5 bases and J by 0 bases, and 17 bases separated the two germline ends. The CDR3 is 16 residues long. The CDR3 is CASSPRRGAVSYEQYF. For the CDR3, the DNA is TGTGCCAGCAGTCCACGTCGGGGGGCCGTCTCCTACGAGCAGTACTTC.

V and J are TRBV2 and TRBJ1-1; 7 positions agree with TRBD1. The CDR3 runs to 14 residues. Trimming removed 2 bases from V and 3 bases from J; junction bases left unmatched: 3. Germline V gives CDR1 SNHLY, CDR2 FYNNEI. The chain's CDR3 is CASSETGVDTEAFF. CDR3 DNA: TGTGCCAGCAGTGAAACAGGGGTAGACACTGAAGCTTTCTTT. The entire variable domain, with the rest obtained from reference TRBV2 and TRBJ1-1, is as follows: EPEVTQTPSHQVTQMGQEVILRCVPISNHLYFYWYRQILGQKVEFLVSFYNNEISEKSEIFDDQFSVERPDGSNFTLKIRSTKLEDSAMYFCASSETGVDTEAFFGQGTRLTVV.

This chain joins TRBV9 and TRBJ1-1; D is unresolved. Germline-derived CDR1 and CDR2 are SGDLS and YYNGEE. V lost 4 bases to trimming and J lost 4 bases, with 8 bases between them. The CDR3 spans 12 residues. The CDR3 reads CASSPIGTEAFF. The CDR3 DNA reads TGTGCCAGCAGCCCTATCGGCACTGAAGCTTTCTTT.

The chain is built from TRBV7-8 and TRBJ2-2, with 8 bases that match TRBD2. The junction had 4 bases not matched to a gene; V was cut back by 8 bases and J by 2 bases. The germline V gene has CDR1 SGHVS and CDR2 FQNEAQ. The CDR3 spans 14 residues. The CDR3 nucleotides read TGTGCCAGCGGGCGGGGGGCCAACACCGGGGAGCTGTTTTTT. This codes for CASGRGANTGELFF.

The chain carries TRBV9 and TRBJ2-3, with 11 bases matching TRBD2. The CDR3 covers 16 residues. Germline V gene sequence: CDR1 SGDLS, CDR2 YYNGEE. V lost 3 bases, J lost 6 bases, and 9 bases stayed unmatched. The CDR3 reads CASSEPSGGTPDTQYF. The DNA of the CDR3 is TGTGCCAGCAGCGAGCCTAGCGGGGGGACACCCGATACGCAGTATTTT.

The V call is TRBV9, the J call TRBJ2-1, with 9 bases matching TRBD2. The CDR3 consists of 16 residues. Germline trimming cut 4 bases from V and 10 bases from J; bases unmatched to any gene: 15. Germline V gene sequence: CDR1 SGDLS, CDR2 YYNGEE. The CDR3 DNA is TGTGCCAGCAGCCCCAGAGGTCTAGCGGGGCTTACCGAGCAGTTCTTC. It specifies CASSPRGLAGLTEQFF. The complete variable domain, with remaining parts taken from reference TRBV9 and TRBJ2-1, reads DSGVTQTPKHLITATGQRVTLRCSPRSGDLSVYWYQQSLDQGLQFLIQYYNGEERAKGNILERFSAQQFPDLHSELNLSSLELGDSALYFCASSPRGLAGLTEQFFGPGTRLTVL.

V gene TRBV9 combines with J gene TRBJ2-5; maybe TRBD1 (6 bases). Per the germline V gene, CDR1 is SGDLS and CDR2 is YYNGEE. The V gene lost 4 bases and the J gene lost 5 bases, with 12 bases spanning the gap. The CDR3 spans 13 residues. The DNA of the CDR3 is TGTGCCAGCAGCTTAGGACAGTTGGAGACCCAGTACTTC. This encodes CASSLGQLETQYF.

V and J are TRBV2 and TRBJ2-3; perhaps TRBD1 as D (6 bases). The CDR3 totals 14 residues. Germline V gene sequence: CDR1 SNHLY, CDR2 FYNNEI. The V gene lost 7 bases and the J gene lost 3 bases, with 14 bases spanning the gap. DNA of the CDR3: TGTGCCAGCATTCGAAGAGGGGGTACAGATACGCAGTATTTT. It codes for CASIRRGGTDTQYF.

The V gene is TRBV10-1, the J gene TRBJ1-1; D is unresolved. Trimming took off 5 bases at V and 1 base at J, with 11 bases between the two ends. Per the germline V gene, CDR1 is WNHNN and CDR2 is SYGVQD (reference sequence). CDR3 size: 14 residues. The CDR3 here is CASSLGPGNTEAFF. The CDR3 DNA reads TGCGCCAGCAGTTTGGGCCCTGGGAACACTGAAGCTTTCTTT.

The rearrangement joins TRBV2 to TRBJ1-3; D is possibly TRBD1 (5 bases). V lost 2 bases and J 0 bases, leaving 14 bases between the germline ends. This CDR3 has 17 residues. CDR1 SNHLY and CDR2 FYNNEI come from the germline V gene. The CDR3 DNA follows: TGTGCCAGCAGTGAATGGGAACAGGCCCCCTCTGGAAACACCATATATTTT. This codes for CASSEWEQAPSGNTIYF.

This chain connects TRBV6-5 to TRBJ1-1; D unclear. CDR3 length: 15 amino acids. Germline assignment: CDR1 MNHEY and CDR2 SVGAGI. V was shortened by 5 bases and J by 11 bases, with 24 bases between the two germline ends. This chain's CDR3 is CASSLINSRKWEAFF. CDR3 in DNA: TGTGCCAGCAGTCTTATTAACAGCCGAAAATGGGAGGCTTTCTTT.

The chain employs TRBV27 and TRBJ2-7; 9 bases map to TRBD1. J gave up 4 bases and V 2 bases, and 9 bases lay outside the gene matches. The CDR3 has 16 residues. Germline V gene lookup returns CDR1 MNHEY and CDR2 SMNVEV (reference sequence). CDR3: CASSLKFGTGSYEQYF. DNA for the CDR3: TGTGCCAGCAGTTTAAAGTTCGGGACAGGGTCGTACGAGCAGTACTTC.

The rearrangement links TRBV6-5 to TRBJ1-2, with D perhaps TRBD1 (6 bases). V was trimmed by 9 bases and J by 6 bases, leaving 11 bases between them. The CDR3 consists of 11 residues. Looked up from germline, CDR1 is MNHEY and CDR2 is SVGAGI. CDR3 bases: TGTGCCAGGGCTGAGGGGGATGGCTACACCTTC. This sequence encodes CARAEGDGYTF.

The rearrangement uses TRBV2 and TRBJ1-1; 9 bases fit TRBD1. The CDR3 loop spans 13 amino acids. The ends lost 7 bases at V and 10 bases at J; junction bases unmatched: 10. CDR1 is SNHLY and CDR2 is FYNNEI in the germline V gene. For the CDR3, the DNA is TGTGCCAGCAAGTTGAGAGGGACAGGGAGAGCTTTCTTT. Its protein product is CASKLRGTGRAFF.

The chain joins TRBV6-4 to TRBJ2-1; 14 bases are shared with TRBD2. The ends lost 6 bases at V and 7 bases at J; junction bases unmatched: 5. Germline V lookup: CDR1 MRHNA, CDR2 SNTAGT. There are 15 residues in the CDR3. CDR3 in DNA: TGTGCCAGCAGCAGACTAGCGGGGGGGCTAAATGAGCAGTTCTTC. Amino acid sequence: CASSRLAGGLNEQFF.

As regards this clone: A junction end diverges from the germline sequence, so it may reflect a read error. DNA of the CDR3: TGTGCCAGCAGATTAGACCCCTGGACAGGGGCCTACGAGCAGTACTTC. It codes for CASRLDPWTGAYEQYF. The chain has TRBV11-2 and TRBJ2-7; TRBD1 agrees at 9 bases. The CDR3 is 16 residues long. CDR1 and CDR2 from the germline V gene are SGHAT and FQNNGV.

The J gene is TRBJ1-2, the V gene TRBV4-3; maybe TRBD1 (5 bases). CDR1 is LGHNA, CDR2 YSLEER, per germline. The CDR3 has 15 residues. The ends were cut back, 0 bases at V and 6 bases at J, with 14 bases in the middle. The CDR3 region has the DNA TGCGCCAGCAGCCAAGATTCGGGGGGAAGGGATGGCTACACCTTC. It translates to CASSQDSGGRDGYTF.

The chain uses TRBV12-3 or TRBV12-4 and TRBJ1-2, with 7 bases fitting TRBD1. The CDR3 loop spans 13 amino acids. With V trimmed by 7 bases and J by 6 bases, 8 bases remained unmatched. The CDR3 is CASNIPGGDGYTF. CDR3 in DNA: TGTGCCAGCAATATCCCAGGGGGAGATGGCTACACCTTC.

The genes are TRBV7-2 and TRBJ2-5, with 14 bases that match TRBD2. Germline values: CDR1 SGHTA, CDR2 FQGNSA. V trimming: 5 bases; J trimming: 3 bases; junction bases outside the gene matches: 5. This CDR3 has 16 residues. CDR3 coding DNA: TGTGCCAGCAGCGGACTAGCGGGGGGAAGAAAAGAGACCCAGTACTTC. This codes for CASSGLAGGRKETQYF.

This rearrangement joins TRBV13 to TRBJ1-1, with D possibly TRBD1 on 5 matching bases. The germline V and J ends were trimmed by 2 bases and 1 base, with 5 bases remaining between them. The germline V gene has CDR1 PRHDT and CDR2 FYEKMQ (reference sequence). The CDR3 sequence is 13 residues long. The CDR3 spells CASSLRGNTEAFF. In DNA, the CDR3 is TGTGCCAGCAGCTTAAGGGGGAACACTGAAGCTTTCTTT.

This rearrangement joins TRBV15 to TRBJ2-1; 7 bases are shared with TRBD1. The CDR3 is 19 amino acids. In germline, CDR1 is LNHNV, CDR2 YYDKDF (reference sequence). Trimming took 3 bases from V and 0 from J; bases not matched to a gene: 14. DNA of the CDR3: TGTGCCACCAGCAGGGCTTCTCTAACAGGGGTCTCCTCCTACAATGAGCAGTTCTTC. This sequence encodes CATSRASLTGVSSYNEQFF.

The chain employs TRBV5-5 and TRBJ1-2; 9 nucleotides line up with TRBD1. The CDR3 is 18 residues long. Germline lookup yields CDR1 SGHKS and CDR2 YYEKEE (reference sequence). The J segment lost 1 base and the V segment lost 1 base, leaving 11 bases of the junction unmatched. This CDR3 reads CASSLTGDRVFSNYGYTF. In DNA, the CDR3 is TGTGCCAGCAGCTTGACGGGGGACAGGGTCTTCAGTAACTATGGCTACACCTTC. The full variable domain, rest sourced from reference TRBV5-5 and TRBJ1-2, is DAGVTQSPTHLIKTRGQQVTLRCSPISGHKSVSWYQQVLGQGPQFIFQYYEKEERGRGNFPDRFSARQFPNYSSELNVNALLLGDSALYLCASSLTGDRVFSNYGYTFGSGTRLTVV.

V usage is TRBV7-8 and J usage is TRBJ2-4, with D maybe TRBD1 (5 bases). Germline V lookup: CDR1 SGHVS, CDR2 FQNEAQ. V lost 0 bases to trimming and J lost 3 bases, with 12 bases between them. This CDR3 spans 16 amino acids. The chain's CDR3 is CASSLAGHQYKNIQYF. CDR3 nucleotide sequence: TGTGCCAGCAGCTTAGCGGGGCACCAATACAAAAACATTCAGTACTTC.

The J gene is TRBJ2-7, the V gene TRBV19; 8 bases fit TRBD1. This CDR3 has 15 amino acids. Germline CDR1 LNHDA, CDR2 SQIVND (reference sequence). V lost 6 bases, J lost 2 bases, and 9 bases stayed unmatched. CDR3 loop: CASRDRLGQAYEQYF. Written as DNA, the CDR3 is TGTGCCAGTAGGGACCGATTGGGACAGGCCTACGAGCAGTACTTC.

The gene calls are TRBV9 and TRBJ2-2, with TRBD2 matching over 8 bases. Per germline, CDR1 SGDLS and CDR2 YYNGEE. The CDR3 spans 16 residues. V was pared by 7 bases and J by 3 bases, with 11 bases of the junction left unmatched. The CDR3 loop is CASGLGGGTHTGELFF. For the CDR3, the DNA is TGTGCCAGCGGGTTGGGCGGGGGGACCCACACCGGGGAGCTGTTTTTT.

This sequence joins TRBV10-3 and TRBJ2-7; 10 bases are a match to TRBD1. The CDR3 is 15 amino acids. CDR1 and CDR2 (germline): ENHRY, SYGVKD. With V trimmed by 4 bases and J by 5 bases, 8 bases remained unmatched. CDR3 bases: TGTGCCATCAGTGCGACAGGACAGGGGGTGGACGAGCAGTACTTC. Translation gives CAISATGQGVDEQYF.

A single count supports this clone. CDR3 in DNA: TGCGCCAGCAGCCAAGGGACAGGGGTCAGGCAGCCCCAGCATTTT. It encodes CASSQGTGVRQPQHF. The chain links TRBV4-3 to TRBJ1-5; TRBD1 matches 9 bases. This CDR3 is built from 15 residues. The V and J ends lost 1 base and 7 bases, in that order; junction bases with no gene match: 5. CDR1 LGHNA and CDR2 YSLEER come from the germline V gene.

This clone was detected once. This rearrangement joins TRBV28 to TRBJ1-4; D is ambiguous. The CDR3 runs 15 residues. Germline-derived CDR1 and CDR2 are MDHEN and SYDVKM. V lost 3 bases and J lost 8, with 16 bases in between. CDR3 in DNA: TGTGCCAGCAGTTTCCACATAAAGGAGGTCGAAAAACTGTTTTTT. This codes for CASSFHIKEVEKLFF.

This chain links TRBV13 with TRBJ1-2; maybe TRBD1 (6 bases). The CDR3 has 15 amino acids. Trimming shortened V by 5 bases and J by 3 bases, and 16 bases separated the two germline ends. In germline, CDR1 is PRHDT, CDR2 FYEKMQ (reference sequence). Here the CDR3 DNA reads TGTGCCAGCAGCCTATACAGGGATGGTGACTATGGCTACACCTTC. Its protein product is CASSLYRDGDYGYTF.